These 25 T cell receptor beta chains came from one sample sequenced in a study of post-analysis software for immune sequencing data. Findings and limits, study-wide: Five TRBV segments were more frequent in patients than controls; TRBV5-6, TRBV5-1 and TRBV20-1 belonged to this group.

Their antigens remain unidentified. Unique molecular identifiers were built into the TCR beta cDNA libraries. TCRdb processed the PCR reads anew with MiXCR; each CDR3 protein has one entry. The sample comprises hundreds of thousands of distinct CDR3 sequences, roughly half of which are singletons, and 4.6% rests with the top ten. Sample: blood. These receptors all come from a girl aged 10 to 17 with multiple sclerosis.

The V and J genes are TRBV11-2 and TRBJ2-3; 12 bases map to TRBD2. Germline V lookup: CDR1 SGHAT, CDR2 FQNNGV. The V segment lost 5 bases and the J segment 5 bases; nucleotides outside the gene matches: 5. The CDR3 spans 15 residues. CDR3: CASSRLAGVGDTQYF. The CDR3 DNA sequence: TGTGCCAGCAGCCGACTAGCGGGAGTAGGAGATACGCAGTATTTT.

This sequence joins TRBV5-5 and TRBJ2-3, with D possibly being TRBD2 (6 bases). Germline V gene data show CDR1 as SGHKS and CDR2 as YYEKEE (reference sequence). V shed 4 bases and J shed 2 bases, with 20 bases lying between them. The CDR3 totals 17 residues. In DNA, the CDR3 is TGTGCCAGCAGCCCCTGGGGGGACCTCAAGGTCACAGATACGCAGTATTTT. Its translation is CASSPWGDLKVTDTQYF.

The chain couples TRBV14 to TRBJ1-2; a possible D gene is TRBD1 (6 bases). The germline V gene has CDR1 SGHDN and CDR2 FVKESK. The CDR3 is 15 residues long. Trimming took off 0 bases at V and 6 bases at J, with 14 bases between the two ends. The CDR3: CASSQDFTGRNGYTF. CDR3 sequence (DNA): TGTGCCAGCAGCCAAGATTTCACAGGGCGGAATGGCTACACCTTC.

This clonotype was recorded a few times. The V and J genes are TRBV29-1 and TRBJ2-7; TRBD1 matches at 10 bases. Germline-derived CDR1 and CDR2 are SQVTM and ANQGSEA. This CDR3 is built from 15 residues. Unmatched junction bases numbered 10, after V lost 7 bases and J lost 1 base. DNA for the CDR3: TGCAGCGCCTCGGGGGGACAGGGGACATCCTACGAGCAGTACTTC. This encodes CSASGGQGTSYEQYF.

This chain connects TRBV12-3 or TRBV12-4 to TRBJ1-1, with D hard to call. V dropped 7 bases and J dropped 7 bases, with 10 bases sitting between them. The CDR3 totals 11 residues. CDR3 sequence: CASTSLGEAFF. CDR3 DNA sequence: TGTGCCAGCACCTCATTAGGTGAAGCTTTCTTT.

V gene TRBV5-1 combines with J gene TRBJ2-7, with 10 bases identical to TRBD1. The V segment lost 4 bases and the J segment 1 base; nucleotides outside the gene matches: 5. The CDR3 length is 15 residues. Germline V CDR1 and CDR2: SGHRS, YFSETQ. Here the CDR3 DNA reads TGCGCCAGCAGCCAACCGGACAGGGGGTCCTACGAGCAGTACTTC. Its protein is CASSQPDRGSYEQYF. The full variable domain, completed using reference TRBV5-1 and TRBJ2-7, is KAGVTQTPRYLIKTRGQQVTLSCSPISGHRSVSWYQQTPGQGLQFLFEYFSETQRNKGNFPGRFSGRQFSNSRSEMNVSTLELGDSALYLCASSQPDRGSYEQYFGPGTRLTVT.

This clonotype was observed a handful of times. The chain combines TRBV6-1 with TRBJ2-7; maybe TRBD1 (5 bases). V was cut by 9 bases and J by 0 bases, with 12 bases left in between. The CDR3 has 13 residues. Germline lookup yields CDR1 MNHNS and CDR2 SASEGT. DNA of the CDR3: TGTGCCAGTCGACAGTTGAGCTCCTACGAGCAGTACTTC. Residues: CASRQLSSYEQYF.

The genes are TRBV20-1 and TRBJ2-7; D perhaps matches TRBD1 (7 bases). The CDR3 totals 13 residues. The germline gives CDR1 DFQATT, CDR2 SNEGSKA (reference sequence). V shed 6 bases and J shed 2 bases, with 14 bases lying between them. The CDR3 region is CSAPPGGTYEQYF. CDR3 coding DNA: TGCAGTGCCCCCCCAGGGGGGACCTACGAGCAGTACTTC.

CDR3 in DNA: TGTGCCAGCAGTTACGGGGCCAAAAAAGGATTCGACGAGCAGTACTTC. Translation: CASSYGAKKGFDEQYF. V gene TRBV6-6 combines with J gene TRBJ2-5, with a possible D match to TRBD1 (5 bases). The assigned J gene may be wrong: the sequence end matches TRBJ2-7 better. This CDR3 spans 16 amino acids. CDR1 MNHNY and CDR2 SVGAGI come from the germline V gene (reference sequence).

This chain joins TRBV6-5 and TRBJ2-5; perhaps TRBD1 as D (6 bases). With 8 bases removed from V and 5 bases from J, the gap between germline ends came to 9 bases. Germline CDR1 reads MNHEY; CDR2 reads SVGAGI. This CDR3 is built from 11 residues. DNA for the CDR3: TGTGCCAGCTGGCAGGGGGAGACCCAGTACTTC. Translation gives CASWQGETQYF.

The rearrangement uses TRBV20-1 and TRBJ2-1; D may be TRBD1 (5 bases). The assigned J gene may be wrong: the sequence end matches TRBJ2-7 better. The germline CDR1 and CDR2 sequences are DFQATT and SNEGSKA (reference sequence). The CDR3 extends over 14 amino acids. The CDR3 coding sequence is TGCAGTGCTAGAGATCTATCAGGGAACAATGAGCAGTACTTC. This encodes CSARDLSGNNEQYF.

This clonotype was found a few times. The chain combines TRBV29-1 with TRBJ1-1, with a possible D match to TRBD1 (5 bases). Germline-derived CDR1 and CDR2 are SQVTM and ANQGSEA. This CDR3 spans 12 amino acids. The V end was cut by 7 bases, the J end by 1 base, with 10 bases between. CDR3 bases: TGCAGCGCGGGACCGACGAACACTGAAGCTTTCTTT. Amino acid sequence: CSAGPTNTEAFF.

This clonotype was counted only a few times. The V and J genes are TRBV20-1 and TRBJ2-3, with 7 bases lining up with TRBD2. There are 14 residues in the CDR3. The germline V gene has CDR1 DFQATT and CDR2 SNEGSKA (reference sequence). V trimming: 2 bases; J trimming: 7 bases; junction bases outside the gene matches: 9. The CDR3 region has the DNA TGCAGTGCTAGAATATCTAGCGGTTCTCATACGCAGTATTTT. This sequence encodes CSARISSGSHTQYF.

This chain joins TRBV10-3 and TRBJ2-5; the D gene is possibly TRBD2 (5 bases). Trimming removed 0 bases at V and 2 bases at J, with 13 bases between. Germline V gives CDR1 ENHRY, CDR2 SYGVKD. The CDR3 covers 16 residues. CDR3 sequence (DNA): TGTGCCATCAGTGAGTCCGGGGTAGCAAATCAAGAGACCCAGTACTTC. This gives the protein CAISESGVANQETQYF.

The sample holds a few counts of this clonotype. DNA of the CDR3: TGTGCCACCAGCAGAGAAGTCGGTTCCTACGAGCAGTACTTC. It yields the protein CATSREVGSYEQYF. This chain connects TRBV15 to TRBJ2-7; D is unclear. This CDR3 contains 14 residues. V shed 0 bases and J shed 1 base, with 7 bases lying between them. Germline CDR1 reads LNHNV; CDR2 reads YYDKDF (reference sequence).

This clonotype was seen once. The chain combines TRBV2 with TRBJ1-2; TRBD1 might be the D (5 bases). CDR3 length: 11 residues. The V and J ends lost 7 bases and 5 bases respectively, with 8 bases between them. Germline CDR1 is SNHLY and CDR2 is FYNNEI. This CDR3 reads CASMGGYGYTF. CDR3 coding DNA: TGTGCCAGCATGGGGGGATATGGCTACACCTTC.

The rearrangement uses TRBV6-2 or TRBV6-3 and TRBJ2-5, with D possibly being TRBD2 (6 bases). The CDR3 covers 11 residues. The germline gives CDR1 MNHEY, CDR2 SVGEGT. DNA of the CDR3: TGTGCTAGTACCCCCGGGAGTACCCAGTACTTC. Its protein product is CASTPGSTQYF.

The genes are TRBV29-1 and TRBJ2-5, with 8 bases fitting TRBD2. The end of the DNA is better explained by TRBJ2-7, so the J call may be wrong. The CDR3 is 11 amino acids. From germline, CDR1 is SQVTM and CDR2 ANQGSEA. This CDR3 reads CSVQRGSEQYF. In DNA, the CDR3 is TGCAGCGTCCAGCGGGGGTCCGAGCAGTACTTC.

The sample holds a few counts of this clonotype. The rearrangement links TRBV29-1 to TRBJ2-3; TRBD1 aligns across 7 bases. With 4 bases clipped from V and 0 bases from J, the junction kept 10 bases outside the gene matches. Germline-derived CDR1 and CDR2 are SQVTM and ANQGSEA. The CDR3 sequence is 16 residues long. This CDR3 reads CSVGALGDRSTDTQYF. CDR3 coding DNA: TGCAGCGTTGGGGCGTTAGGGGACAGAAGCACAGATACGCAGTATTTT.

This clonotype has only a few counts. This rearrangement joins TRBV5-1 to TRBJ2-1; 12 nucleotides align to TRBD2. CDR1 SGHRS and CDR2 YFSETQ come from the germline V gene. The trim removed 3 bases at V and 3 bases at J, leaving 1 base unmatched. The CDR3 totals 15 residues. The CDR3 region has the DNA TGCGCCAGCAGCTGGGGACTAGCGGGCTACAATGAGCAGTTCTTC. Protein product: CASSWGLAGYNEQFF.

CDR3 nucleotides: TGCGCCAGCAGCGGCGGGACAGGGGGTTTTTATGGCTACACCTTC. Its translation: CASSGGTGGFYGYTF. The V gene is TRBV5-1, the J gene TRBJ1-2, with 11 bases fitting TRBD1. This CDR3 region has 15 residues. Germline V gene data show CDR1 as SGHRS and CDR2 as YFSETQ. Trimming cost V 4 bases and J 5 bases; bases outside gene matches: 7.

The rearrangement links TRBV7-9 to TRBJ2-5; no clear D gene. V was clipped by 0 bases and J by 2 bases, with 10 bases between them. Germline V CDR1 and CDR2: SEHNR, FQNEAQ (reference sequence). This CDR3 has 15 residues. The CDR3 loop reads CASSLARPGQETQYF. Here the CDR3 DNA reads TGTGCCAGCAGCTTAGCGCGCCCGGGTCAAGAGACCCAGTACTTC.

This clonotype has just a few counts. The chain uses TRBV15 and TRBJ2-7; D possibly corresponds to TRBD1 (9 bases). Between the trimmed V and J ends, which lost 0 bases and 0 bases, there was a span of 15 bases. The CDR3 is 17 amino acids. Looked up from germline, CDR1 is LNHNV and CDR2 is YYDKDF (reference sequence). Here the CDR3 reads CATSRDSGTGFSYEQYF. The CDR3 coding sequence is TGTGCCACCAGCAGAGATAGCGGGACAGGGTTCTCCTACGAGCAGTACTTC.

The rearrangement uses TRBV29-1 and TRBJ2-7; maybe TRBD1 (6 bases). V was pared by 0 bases and J by 7 bases, with 10 bases between. The germline CDR1 and CDR2 sequences are SQVTM and ANQGSEA. The CDR3 totals 12 residues. The CDR3 loop is CSVEDQGREQYF. The CDR3 DNA is TGCAGCGTTGAAGATCAGGGGAGAGAGCAGTACTTC.

The chain combines TRBV5-1 with TRBJ2-2; D might be TRBD2 (6 bases). Trimming took 4 bases from V and 5 from J, leaving 12 bases between them. CDR1 is SGHRS, CDR2 YFSETQ, per germline. This CDR3 region has 14 residues. CDR3 bases: TGCGCCAGCAGCACGACTAGTGGGACCGGGGAGCTGTTTTTT. Its protein product is CASSTTSGTGELFF.